This TCR beta chain was captured in a study of blood T cell repertoires in COVID-19. Across the whole study: Samples came from the United States, Italy and Spain, spanning acute and convalescent COVID-19.

The V end was cut by 0 bases, the J end by 1 base, with 21 bases between. Germline CDR1 and CDR2: PRHDT and FYEKMQ (reference sequence). The CDR3 extends over 19 amino acids. Only one count was recorded for this clone. Data came from immunoSEQ multiplex PCR; TCRdb stores just in-frame clones and leaves some out. The repertoire consists of about 120,000 clones, with roughly 89% occurring once and the leading ten covering about 2%. What was sequenced was peripheral blood. The source of this sequence is a woman aged 50 to 60 with acute or convalescent COVID-19. The chain employs TRBV13 and TRBJ1-1; possibly TRBD1 for D (5 bases). The CDR3 reads CASSLGLDKGLRRNTEAFF. As DNA, the CDR3 is TGTGCCAGCAGCTTAGGCCTAGACAAGGGGTTACGACGGAACACTGAAGCTTTCTTT.